This T cell receptor beta chain was recorded in a study of monozygotic twins with inflammatory bowel disease. Study-wide results and caveats: Among patients, repertoires may have gained variability from differing immunosuppressive treatments. No one strong IBD-associated signal or clonotype was supported.

The CDR3 length is 12 residues. Note on this clonotype: Its matching antigen is unknown.

Every TCR library consumed 3500 ng of total RNA. After re-calling the 5' RACE reads, TCRdb lists one entry per CDR3 protein, DNA absent. This repertoire includes 170,000 or so distinct CDR3 sequences. The sequenced sample was blood. The gene calls are TRBV12-3 or TRBV12-4 and TRBJ2-2. The clonotype comes from a human donor with ulcerative colitis or Crohn's disease, or a healthy co-twin of an affected twin (not recorded which). CDR3: CASSIRRGELFF.